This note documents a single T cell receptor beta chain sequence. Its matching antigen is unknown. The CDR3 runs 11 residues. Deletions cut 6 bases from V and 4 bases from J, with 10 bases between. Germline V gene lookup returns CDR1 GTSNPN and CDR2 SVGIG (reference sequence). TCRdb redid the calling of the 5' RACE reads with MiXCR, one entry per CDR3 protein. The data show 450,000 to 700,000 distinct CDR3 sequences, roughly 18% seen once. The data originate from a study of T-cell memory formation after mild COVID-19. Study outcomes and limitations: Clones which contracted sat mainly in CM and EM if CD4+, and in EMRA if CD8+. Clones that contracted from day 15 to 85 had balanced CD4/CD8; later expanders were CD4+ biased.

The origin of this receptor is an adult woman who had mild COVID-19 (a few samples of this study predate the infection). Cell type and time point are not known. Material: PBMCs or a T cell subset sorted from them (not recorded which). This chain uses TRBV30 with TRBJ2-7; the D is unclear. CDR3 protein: CACGNLYEQYF. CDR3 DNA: TGTGCCTGCGGTAATTTGTACGAGCAGTACTTC.